This TCR beta chain stems from a study of cytomegalovirus exposure and HLA in healthy donors. Overall study context: Within an early data release were 85 million or so unique TCRs drawn from HLA-typed donors. Study findings and constraints: A later analysis reported that several of the most significant clusters appeared to be linked to common viral pathogens, among them Epstein-Barr virus. In a later analysis, at a false discovery rate of 0.05, 15,000 to 20,000 TCR beta sequences were associated with HLA alleles.

The PCR had 60 Vbeta and 13 Jbeta primers. TCRdb's copy holds only in-frame clones and misses some; the assay was immunoSEQ multiplex PCR. The sample has about 120,000 clones, 50% to 65% seen once. About this clone itself: The antigen remains unidentified.

Per germline, CDR1 SGHAT and CDR2 FQNNGV. CDR3 length: 12 amino acids. V gave up 5 bases and J gave up 5 bases, with 10 bases separating them. The chain has TRBV11-2 and TRBJ2-7; unclear D gene. This TCR was sampled from a man between 40 and 49 years old in good health and CMV-seropositive. Sequences were obtained from PBMCs. This chain's CDR3 is CASSGPTHEQYF. Here the CDR3 DNA reads TGTGCCAGCAGCGGGCCAACACACGAGCAGTACTTC.